One and the same sample provided the 31 T cell receptor beta chains below, sequenced in a study of blood T cell repertoires in COVID-19. Measured with immunoSEQ multiplex PCR; TCRdb has only the in-frame clones, and not every one. The sample records 90,000 to 120,000 clones, less than 90% being singletons. Material for sequencing was peripheral blood. The receptors originated from a human donor in a cohort sampled during active COVID-19.

This clone was detected only a few times. V gene TRBV5-1 combines with J gene TRBJ2-1, with a tentative D call TRBD2 (6 bases). The ends were cut back, 2 bases at V and 8 bases at J, with 17 bases in the middle. The CDR3 extends over 15 amino acids. Germline CDR1 is SGHRS and CDR2 is YFSETQ. CDR3 in amino acids: CASSLSGLGRDEQFF. In DNA form, the CDR3 reads TGCGCCAGCAGCTTATCGGGACTGGGTCGGGATGAGCAGTTCTTC.

The chain combines TRBV6-5 with TRBJ1-6; D unresolved. The CDR3 has 13 residues. Trimming took 2 bases from V and 12 from J, leaving 11 bases between them. The germline gives CDR1 MNHEY, CDR2 SVGAGI. The CDR3 nucleotides read TGTGCCAGCAGTTACGAAGCCCCTCAACCCCTCCACTTT. This encodes CASSYEAPQPLHF.

The chain recombines TRBV5-1 with TRBJ2-1; a weak D match, TRBD2 (5 bases). This CDR3 region has 16 residues. V was cut by 2 bases and J by 0 bases, with 12 bases left in between. Germline lookup yields CDR1 SGHRS and CDR2 YFSETQ. CDR3 in DNA: TGCGCCAGCAGCTTTAGCGCGGGTAGCTCCTACAATGAGCAGTTCTTC. The encoded protein is CASSFSAGSSYNEQFF.

The chain is built from TRBV13 and TRBJ2-1; 11 bases align to TRBD2. V lost 4 bases, J lost 3 bases, and 5 bases stayed unmatched. CDR1 is PRHDT, CDR2 FYEKMQ, per germline (reference sequence). CDR3 size: 16 residues. CDR3 sequence reads: CASSSRTSGRYNEQFF. CDR3 DNA: TGTGCCAGCAGCTCAAGGACTAGCGGGCGCTACAATGAGCAGTTCTTC.

V and J are TRBV5-1 and TRBJ2-1, with D tentatively TRBD2 (5 bases). Per the germline V gene, CDR1 is SGHRS and CDR2 is YFSETQ. Trimming removed 0 bases at V and 6 bases at J, with 13 bases between. The CDR3 length is 15 residues. In nucleotides, the CDR3 is TGCGCCAGCAGCTTGGGGGCCAGCGGTATCAATGAGCAGTTCTTC. Translating gives CASSLGASGINEQFF.

CDR3: CASSLAGLAAYNEQFF. The CDR3 DNA reads TGTGCCAGCAGCTTAGCCGGATTAGCGGCTTACAATGAGCAGTTCTTC. The chain employs TRBV7-9 and TRBJ2-1; D might be TRBD2 (6 bases). The CDR3 has 16 amino acids. Per germline, CDR1 SEHNR and CDR2 FQNEAQ (reference sequence). V shed 0 bases and J shed 4 bases, with 13 bases lying between them.

V is TRBV6-6 and J is TRBJ1-3; D might be TRBD1 (5 bases). Trimming removed 6 bases from V and 7 bases from J, with 10 bases in between. The CDR3 is 12 residues long. Looked up from germline, CDR1 is MNHNY and CDR2 is SVGAGI (reference sequence). The CDR3 nucleotides are TGTGCCAGCAGGACAGAGGCCAACACCATATATTTT. Translation gives CASRTEANTIYF.

This sequence joins TRBV6-1 and TRBJ1-6; no definite D call. This CDR3 is 15 amino acids long. Germline V lookup: CDR1 MNHNS, CDR2 SASEGT. Between the trimmed V and J ends, which lost 1 base and 5 bases, there was a span of 9 bases. The CDR3 region is CASSEVWPDNSPLHF. The CDR3 DNA follows: TGTGCCAGCAGTGAAGTTTGGCCCGATAATTCACCCCTCCACTTT.

The chain uses TRBV3-1 (or the pseudogene TRBV3-2) and TRBJ1-2; 10 nucleotides match TRBD1. CDR3 length: 15 amino acids. CDR1 and CDR2 from the germline V gene are LGHDT and YNNKEL (reference sequence). V shed 2 bases, J shed 8 bases, and the junction held 8 bases outside the gene matches. The CDR3 reads CASSQFTDRGDGYTF. CDR3 nucleotide sequence: TGTGCCAGCAGCCAATTCACGGACAGGGGGGACGGCTACACCTTC.

The CDR3 bases are TGTGCCAGCTCCCCCCCGGAACAGGGGATGTATGAGCAGTTCTTC. Its protein product is CASSPPEQGMYEQFF. The rearrangement links TRBV18 to TRBJ2-1; 7 bases align to TRBD1. CDR3 length equals 15 residues. The germline CDR1 and CDR2 sequences are KGHSH and LQKENI. J was trimmed by 8 bases and V by 6 bases; bases with no gene match: 13.

This clone was seen a single time. The V call is TRBV6-6, the J call TRBJ2-7; D ambiguous. Trimming removed 5 bases from V and 3 bases from J, with 5 bases in between. The CDR3 sequence is 11 residues long. Looked up from germline, CDR1 is MNHNY and CDR2 is SVGAGI (reference sequence). DNA of the CDR3: TGTGCCAGCAGTATTAACTACGAGCAGTACTTC. It is translated as CASSINYEQYF.

This clone has just a few counts. The chain is built from TRBV25-1 and TRBJ2-5; possible D gene TRBD1, 6 bases. The CDR3 covers 14 residues. V gave up 5 bases and J gave up 2 bases, with 12 bases separating them. Germline CDR1 reads MGHDK; CDR2 reads SYGVNS. CDR3 region: CASSRPGQQETQYF. CDR3 coding DNA: TGTGCCAGCAGTCGCCCGGGACAACAAGAGACCCAGTACTTC.

This clone was counted once. This chain joins TRBV4-1 and TRBJ2-2; D remains ambiguous. In germline, CDR1 is MGHRA, CDR2 YSYEKL. Trimming took 0 bases from V and 6 from J, leaving 11 bases between them. CDR3 length: 15 residues. CDR3 in amino acids: CASSQDNNIAGELFF. As DNA, the CDR3 is TGCGCCAGCAGCCAAGATAACAACATCGCCGGGGAGCTGTTTTTT.

This chain joins TRBV28 and TRBJ2-3; the D gene is possibly TRBD2 (6 bases). Trimming shortened V by 5 bases and J by 5 bases, and 17 bases separated the two germline ends. CDR3 length: 15 residues. Germline CDR1 reads MDHEN; CDR2 reads SYDVKM. The CDR3 DNA is TGTGCCAGCAGTCGGGGGACCTTAGGGGTAGATACGCAGTATTTT. Translation gives CASSRGTLGVDTQYF.

The gene calls are TRBV19 and TRBJ2-1; D remains unclear. The CDR3 contains 15 residues. The V end was cut by 6 bases, the J end by 4 bases, with 16 bases between. CDR1 and CDR2 from the germline V gene are LNHDA and SQIVND (reference sequence). CDR3 nucleotide sequence: TGTGCCAGTAGCTTTGCCTTGTACGGGTACAATGAGCAGTTCTTC. This codes for CASSFALYGYNEQFF.

This chain uses TRBV7-2 with TRBJ1-2, with 7 positions matching TRBD1. This CDR3 is 17 amino acids long. V lost 5 bases to trimming and J lost 6 bases; unmatched junction nucleotides: 18. The germline CDR1 and CDR2 sequences are SGHTA and FQGNSA. Here the CDR3 reads CASSEGAGASQYNGYTF. In nucleotides, the CDR3 is TGTGCCAGCAGCGAGGGGGCTGGGGCGTCCCAGTATAATGGCTACACCTTC. Using reference TRBV7-2 and TRBJ1-2 for the parts outside the CDR3, the full variable domain is GAGVSQSPSNKVTEKGKDVELRCDPISGHTALYWYRQSLGQGLEFLIYFQGNSAPDKSGLPSDRFSAERTGGSVSTLTIQRTQQEDSAVYLCASSEGAGASQYNGYTFGSGTRLTVV.

Of note for this clone: One junction end disagrees with the germline gene, perhaps due to a read error. V is TRBV10-3 and J is TRBJ2-7, with D uncertain. Looked up from germline, CDR1 is ENHRY and CDR2 is SYGVKD. The CDR3 totals 12 residues. The CDR3 reads CAISESTETLDF. The DNA of the CDR3 is TGTGCCATCAGTGAGTCGACGGAGACCCTCGACTTC.

This chain connects TRBV19 to TRBJ2-1; D is undetermined. V was shortened by 4 bases and J by 0 bases, with 7 bases between the two germline ends. CDR1 is LNHDA and CDR2 is SQIVND in the germline V gene (reference sequence). This CDR3 is built from 14 residues. The CDR3 spells CASSKKSSYNEQFF. The CDR3 bases are TGTGCCAGTAGTAAAAAGAGCTCCTACAATGAGCAGTTCTTC.

This chain uses TRBV18 with TRBJ1-1; TRBD1 agrees at 9 bases. V shed 0 bases, J shed 4 bases, and the junction held 3 bases outside the gene matches. The CDR3 contains 15 residues. Germline V gene sequence: CDR1 KGHSH, CDR2 LQKENI. CDR3 nucleotide sequence: TGTGCCAGCTCACCACCGACAGGGGGGACCACTGAAGCTTTCTTT. This encodes CASSPPTGGTTEAFF.

Here the CDR3 DNA reads TGTGCCAGTGGCGAGAACTTAGGGGGCCCGAACACTGAAGCTTTCTTT. Translated, it gives CASGENLGGPNTEAFF. The V call is TRBV19, the J call TRBJ1-1, with 7 positions matching TRBD1. This CDR3 has 16 residues. After removal of 8 bases from V and 1 base from J, the junction contained 13 bases not matched to a gene. Germline assignment: CDR1 LNHDA and CDR2 SQIVND (reference sequence).

The chain combines TRBV19 with TRBJ1-4; D is perhaps TRBD1 (5 bases). This CDR3 spans 14 amino acids. Germline CDR1 is LNHDA and CDR2 is SQIVND (reference sequence). The V and J ends lost 4 bases and 6 bases respectively, with 12 bases between them. CDR3 nucleotides: TGTGCCAGTAGTAGAGGCGGGGCAGATGAAAAACTGTTTTTT. Protein sequence: CASSRGGADEKLFF. The full variable domain, rest sourced from reference TRBV19 and TRBJ1-4, is DGGITQSPKYLFRKEGQNVTLSCEQNLNHDAMYWYRQDPGQGLRLIYYSQIVNDFQKGDIAEGYSVSREKKESFPLTVTSAQKNPTAFYLCASSRGGADEKLFFGSGTQLSVL.

This chain joins TRBV9 and TRBJ2-5, with D unresolved. Germline V gives CDR1 SGDLS, CDR2 YYNGEE. This CDR3 comprises 15 residues. With 3 bases removed from V and 1 base from J, the gap between germline ends came to 13 bases. This CDR3 reads CASSATVSSQETQYF. The CDR3 coding sequence is TGTGCCAGCAGCGCCACCGTTTCCAGCCAAGAGACCCAGTACTTC.

CDR3 DNA sequence: TGTGCCAGCTCACCACGGGGGGGGTCTGATTCACCCCTCCACTTT. Amino acids: CASSPRGGSDSPLHF. The gene calls are TRBV18 and TRBJ1-6; D perhaps matches TRBD1 (5 bases). The CDR3 is made up of 15 amino acids. V lost 1 base and J 8 bases, leaving 12 bases between the germline ends. From germline, CDR1 is KGHSH and CDR2 LQKENI.

The J gene is TRBJ2-1, the V gene TRBV9, with D possibly matching TRBD2 (5 bases). CDR1 is SGDLS and CDR2 is YYNGEE in the germline V gene. V lost 0 bases, J lost 2 bases, and 9 bases lay in between. This CDR3 contains 15 residues. The CDR3 reads CASSVVAHTYNEQFF. In DNA, the CDR3 is TGTGCCAGCAGCGTAGTAGCGCATACCTACAATGAGCAGTTCTTC.

The V gene is TRBV2, the J gene TRBJ1-2, with TRBD1 identical over 9 bases. V dropped 11 bases and J dropped 4; count of bases not matched to a gene: 8. The CDR3 consists of 13 residues. Germline CDR1 and CDR2: SNHLY and FYNNEI. CDR3 loop: CARTLGQGYGYTF. The CDR3 nucleotides read TGTGCCCGCACCCTGGGACAGGGCTATGGCTACACCTTC.

This clone was counted a few times. The chain recombines TRBV5-6 with TRBJ1-1, with no clear D. Germline loops: CDR1 SGHDT, CDR2 YYEEEE. Trimming took 3 bases from V and 1 from J, leaving 4 bases between them. The CDR3 contains 12 residues. The DNA of the CDR3 is TGTGCCAGCAGCTCGGGGAACACTGAAGCTTTCTTT. Encoded protein: CASSSGNTEAFF. The full variable domain, its missing parts supplied by reference TRBV5-6 and TRBJ1-1, is DAGVTQSPTHLIKTRGQQVTLRCSPKSGHDTVSWYQQALGQGPQFIFQYYEEEERQRGNFPDRFSGHQFPNYSSELNVNALLLGDSALYLCASSSGNTEAFFGQGTRLTVV.

J is TRBJ1-2 and V is TRBV10-2; D is unresolved. Germline CDR1 is WSHSY and CDR2 is SAAADI. The length of the CDR3 is 13 residues. The V gene lost 6 bases and the J gene lost 7 bases, with 15 bases spanning the gap. CDR3 nucleotide sequence: TGCGCCAGCAGGGGTCCACAGCGGAGTGGCTACACCTTC. The encoded protein is CASRGPQRSGYTF.

DNA of the CDR3: TGTGCCAGCAGCTGCGCAACTAGGACTGCCACAGATACGCAGTATTTT. Amino acids: CASSCATRTATDTQYF. The J gene is TRBJ2-3, the V gene TRBV12-1; the table gives TRBD2 as D, unverified against the DNA. TRBV12-1 is a recognized pseudogene. The CDR3 sequence is 16 residues long.

This chain uses TRBV19 with TRBJ2-1; 7 nucleotides align to TRBD1. Germline values: CDR1 LNHDA, CDR2 SQIVND (reference sequence). The CDR3 sequence is 17 residues long. V lost 0 bases to trimming and J lost 1 base; unmatched junction nucleotides: 6. This CDR3 reads CASSIDGDRESYNEQFF. The CDR3 DNA follows: TGTGCCAGTAGTATAGATGGAGACAGGGAATCCTACAATGAGCAGTTCTTC.

V is TRBV9 and J is TRBJ1-2; TRBD1 matches 8 bases. The length of the CDR3 is 15 residues. Unmatched junction bases numbered 4, after V lost 1 base and J lost 2 bases. The germline V gene encodes CDR1 SGDLS and CDR2 YYNGEE. The CDR3 is CASSVQGQANYGYTF. The CDR3 DNA is TGTGCCAGCAGCGTACAGGGACAGGCGAACTATGGCTACACCTTC.

This chain joins TRBV7-2 and TRBJ1-4; 7 bases are a match to TRBD1. V lost 4 bases and J lost 11; bases outside the gene matches: 10. The CDR3 runs to 14 residues. Germline-derived CDR1 and CDR2 are SGHTA and FQGNSA. The CDR3 DNA follows: TGTGCCAGCAGCTCAAACAGGGGTGGGGGCAAACTGTTTTTT. Its translation is CASSSNRGGGKLFF.